This T cell receptor (beta chain) was recorded in a study of CD8+CD57+ T cells in acquired aplastic anemia. In the study overall: On average, sorted CD4+ and CD8+ cells gave approximately 3.5 ug of DNA. Study observations and caveats: Roughly 30 CD8+ CDR3 sequences occurred in both the patients and the controls.

V was pared by 3 bases and J by 1 base, with 1 base of the junction left unmatched. The germline V gene encodes CDR1 SEHNR and CDR2 FQNEAQ (reference sequence). The CDR3 length is 15 residues. Profiling of TCR beta VDJ combinations and CDR3 sequences used genomic DNA as template. One entry per CDR3 protein results from TCRdb running MiXCR on the reads. The profile shows 200,000 or so distinct CDR3 sequences, more than 55% of them singletons. The authors sequenced patients whose flow cytometry had shown CD8+CD57+ cell expansion. The diagnosis in all patients was severe acquired aplastic anemia. Patient blood was sampled before any therapy had been received. Of note for this clonotype: Its antigen is undetermined.

This TCR derives from a human donor with aplastic anemia. The chain carries TRBV7-9 and TRBJ2-3; 10 bases match TRBD2. The sequenced sample consisted of sorted CD4+, CD8+, or CD8+CD57+ T cells (not recorded which) from PBMCs. The CDR3 protein is CASSFGTSGTDTQYF. The DNA of the CDR3 is TGTGCCAGCAGCTTTGGGACTAGCGGCACAGATACGCAGTATTTT. Full variable domain (outside the CDR3, taken from reference TRBV7-9 and TRBJ2-3): DTGVSQNPRHKITKRGQNVTFRCDPISEHNRLYWYRQTLGQGPEFLTYFQNEAQLEKSRLLSDRFSAERPKGSFSTLEIQRTEQGDSAMYLCASSFGTSGTDTQYFGPGTRLTVL.